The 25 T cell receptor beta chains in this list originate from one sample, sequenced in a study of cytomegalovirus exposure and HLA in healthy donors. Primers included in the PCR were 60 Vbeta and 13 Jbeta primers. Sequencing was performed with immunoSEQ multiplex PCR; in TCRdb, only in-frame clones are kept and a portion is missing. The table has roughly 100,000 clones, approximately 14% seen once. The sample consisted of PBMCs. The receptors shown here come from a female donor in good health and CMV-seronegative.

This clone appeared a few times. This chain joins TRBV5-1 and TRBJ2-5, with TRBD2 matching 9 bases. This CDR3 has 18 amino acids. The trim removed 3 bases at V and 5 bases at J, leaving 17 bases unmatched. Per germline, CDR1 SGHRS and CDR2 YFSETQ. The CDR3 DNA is TGCGCCAGCAGCTCGGGACTAGCTCCCGCTATACTTCACGAGACCCAGTACTTC. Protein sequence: CASSSGLAPAILHETQYF.

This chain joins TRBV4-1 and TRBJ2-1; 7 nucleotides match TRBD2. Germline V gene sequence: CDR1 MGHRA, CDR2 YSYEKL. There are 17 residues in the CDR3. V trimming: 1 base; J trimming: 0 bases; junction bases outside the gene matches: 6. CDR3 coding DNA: TGCGCCAGCAGCCAAGGACCGGGCGGGAGCTCCTACAATGAGCAGTTCTTC. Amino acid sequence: CASSQGPGGSSYNEQFF.

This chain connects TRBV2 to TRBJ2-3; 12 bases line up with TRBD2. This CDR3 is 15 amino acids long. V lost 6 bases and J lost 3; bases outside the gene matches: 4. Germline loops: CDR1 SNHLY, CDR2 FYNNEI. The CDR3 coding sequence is TGTGCCAGCAGGAACGGACTAGCGGGGACAGATACGCAGTATTTT. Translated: CASRNGLAGTDTQYF.

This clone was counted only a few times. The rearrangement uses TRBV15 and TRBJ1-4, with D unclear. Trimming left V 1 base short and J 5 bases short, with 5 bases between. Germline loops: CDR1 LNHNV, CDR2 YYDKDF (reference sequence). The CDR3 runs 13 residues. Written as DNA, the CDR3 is TGTGCCACCAGCAGAGCATTGAATGAAAAACTGTTTTTT. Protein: CATSRALNEKLFF.

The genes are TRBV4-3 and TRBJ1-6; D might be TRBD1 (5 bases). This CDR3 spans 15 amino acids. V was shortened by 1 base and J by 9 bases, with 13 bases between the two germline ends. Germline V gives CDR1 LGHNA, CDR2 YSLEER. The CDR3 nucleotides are TGCGCCAGCAGCCAAGGCCGGACAAGTTCTTCACCCCTCCACTTT. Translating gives CASSQGRTSSSPLHF.

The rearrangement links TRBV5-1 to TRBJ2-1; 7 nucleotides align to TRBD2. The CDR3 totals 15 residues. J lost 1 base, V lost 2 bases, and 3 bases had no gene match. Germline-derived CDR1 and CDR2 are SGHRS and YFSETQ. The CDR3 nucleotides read TGCGCCAGCAGCTTCTCTAGCGGTTCCTACAATGAGCAGTTCTTC. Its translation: CASSFSSGSYNEQFF.

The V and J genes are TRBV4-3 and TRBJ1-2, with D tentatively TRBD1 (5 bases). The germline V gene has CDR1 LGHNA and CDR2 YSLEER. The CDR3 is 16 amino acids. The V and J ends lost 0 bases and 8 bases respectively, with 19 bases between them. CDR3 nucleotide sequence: TGCGCCAGCAGCCAAGATGCGGCGGGGGGTTTGCTGGGCTACACCTTC. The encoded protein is CASSQDAAGGLLGYTF.

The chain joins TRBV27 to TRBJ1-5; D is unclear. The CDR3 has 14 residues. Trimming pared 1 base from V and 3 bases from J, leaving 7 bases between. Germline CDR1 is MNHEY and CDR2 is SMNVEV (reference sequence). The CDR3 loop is CASSLYSPNQPQHF. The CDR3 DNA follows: TGTGCCAGCAGTTTATACAGCCCCAATCAGCCCCAGCATTTT.

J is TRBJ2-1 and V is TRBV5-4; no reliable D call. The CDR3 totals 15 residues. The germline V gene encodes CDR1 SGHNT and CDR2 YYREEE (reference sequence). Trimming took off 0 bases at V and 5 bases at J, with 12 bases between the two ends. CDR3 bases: TGTGCCAGCAGCTTGGACGCAGGCCCCCACAATGAGCAGTTCTTC. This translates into CASSLDAGPHNEQFF.

The CDR3 sequence is CASSVGTSGKYQETQYF. CDR3 bases: TGTGCCAGCAGCGTGGGGACTAGCGGGAAGTACCAAGAGACCCAGTACTTC. The chain recombines TRBV9 with TRBJ2-5; 13 nucleotides agree with TRBD2. Trimming took 2 bases from V and 0 from J; bases not matched to a gene: 4. Per germline, CDR1 SGDLS and CDR2 YYNGEE. CDR3 length equals 17 residues. The variable domain in full, completed from reference TRBV9 and TRBJ2-5, reads DSGVTQTPKHLITATGQRVTLRCSPRSGDLSVYWYQQSLDQGLQFLIQYYNGEERAKGNILERFSAQQFPDLHSELNLSSLELGDSALYFCASSVGTSGKYQETQYFGPGTRLLVL.

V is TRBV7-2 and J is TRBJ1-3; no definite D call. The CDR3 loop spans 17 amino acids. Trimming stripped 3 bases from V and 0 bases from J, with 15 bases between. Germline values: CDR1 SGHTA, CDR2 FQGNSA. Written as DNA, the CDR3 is TGTGCCAGCAGCTTTGGTGGGAGGCCCGACTCTGGAAACACCATATATTTT. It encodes CASSFGGRPDSGNTIYF.

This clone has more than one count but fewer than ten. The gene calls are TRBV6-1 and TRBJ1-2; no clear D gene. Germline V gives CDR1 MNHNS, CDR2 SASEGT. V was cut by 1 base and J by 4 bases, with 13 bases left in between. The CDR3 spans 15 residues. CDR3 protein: CASSEVPQGSYGYTF. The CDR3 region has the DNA TGTGCCAGCAGTGAAGTGCCCCAAGGGAGCTATGGCTACACCTTC.

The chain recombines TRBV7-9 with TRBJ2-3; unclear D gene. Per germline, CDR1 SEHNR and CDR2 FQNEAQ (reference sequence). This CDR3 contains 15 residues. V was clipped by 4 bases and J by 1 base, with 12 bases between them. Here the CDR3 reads CASSSPAVRTDTQYF. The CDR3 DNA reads TGTGCCAGCAGCTCCCCTGCGGTCCGCACAGATACGCAGTATTTT. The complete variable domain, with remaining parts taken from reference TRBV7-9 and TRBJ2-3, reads DTGVSQNPRHKITKRGQNVTFRCDPISEHNRLYWYRQTLGQGPEFLTYFQNEAQLEKSRLLSDRFSAERPKGSFSTLEIQRTEQGDSAMYLCASSSPAVRTDTQYFGPGTRLTVL.

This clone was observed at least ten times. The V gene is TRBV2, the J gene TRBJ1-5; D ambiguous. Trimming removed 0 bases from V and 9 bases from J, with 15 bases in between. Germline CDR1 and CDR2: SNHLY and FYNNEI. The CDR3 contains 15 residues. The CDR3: CASSEAYISSAPQHF. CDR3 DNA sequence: TGTGCCAGCAGTGAAGCGTACATCTCATCTGCGCCCCAGCATTTT.

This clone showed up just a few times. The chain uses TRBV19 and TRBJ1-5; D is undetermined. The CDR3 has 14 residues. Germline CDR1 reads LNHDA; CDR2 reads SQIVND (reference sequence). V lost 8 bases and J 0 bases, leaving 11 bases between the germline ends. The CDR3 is CASDRSGSNQPQHF. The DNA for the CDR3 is TGTGCCAGTGATCGGTCAGGTAGCAATCAGCCCCAGCATTTT.

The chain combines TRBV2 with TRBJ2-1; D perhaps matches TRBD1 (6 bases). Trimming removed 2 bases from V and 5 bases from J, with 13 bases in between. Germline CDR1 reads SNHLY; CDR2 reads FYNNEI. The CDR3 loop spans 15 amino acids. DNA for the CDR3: TGTGCCAGCAGTGAATGGTGGGGGCGAGACAATGAGCAGTTCTTC. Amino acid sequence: CASSEWWGRDNEQFF. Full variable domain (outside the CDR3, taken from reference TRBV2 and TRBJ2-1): EPEVTQTPSHQVTQMGQEVILRCVPISNHLYFYWYRQILGQKVEFLVSFYNNEISEKSEIFDDQFSVERPDGSNFTLKIRSTKLEDSAMYFCASSEWWGRDNEQFFGPGTRLTVL.

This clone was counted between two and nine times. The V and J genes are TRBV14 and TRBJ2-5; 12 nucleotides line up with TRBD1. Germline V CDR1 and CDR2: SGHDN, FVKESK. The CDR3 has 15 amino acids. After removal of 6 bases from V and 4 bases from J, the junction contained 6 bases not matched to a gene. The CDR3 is CASSWDRGPGETQYF. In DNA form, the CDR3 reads TGTGCCAGCAGTTGGGACAGGGGGCCGGGAGAGACCCAGTACTTC.

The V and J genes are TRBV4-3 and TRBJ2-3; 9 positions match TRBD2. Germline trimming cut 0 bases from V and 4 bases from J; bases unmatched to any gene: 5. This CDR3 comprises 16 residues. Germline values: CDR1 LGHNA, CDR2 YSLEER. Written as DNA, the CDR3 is TGCGCCAGCAGCCAAGACCCGGGACTAGCATCAGATACGCAGTATTTT. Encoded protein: CASSQDPGLASDTQYF.

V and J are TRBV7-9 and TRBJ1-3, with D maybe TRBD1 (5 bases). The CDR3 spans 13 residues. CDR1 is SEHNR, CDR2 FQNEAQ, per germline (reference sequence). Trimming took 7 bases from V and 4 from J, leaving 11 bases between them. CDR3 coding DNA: TGTGCCAGCAACCCAGGGCCCGGAAACACCATATATTTT. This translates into CASNPGPGNTIYF.

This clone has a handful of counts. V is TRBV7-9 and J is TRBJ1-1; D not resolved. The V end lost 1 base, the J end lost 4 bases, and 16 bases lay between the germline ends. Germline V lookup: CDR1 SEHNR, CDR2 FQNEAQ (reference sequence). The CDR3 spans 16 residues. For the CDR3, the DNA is TGTGCCAGCAGCTTAGGGGTCCCGGGAGGAGGCACTGAAGCTTTCTTT. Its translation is CASSLGVPGGGTEAFF.

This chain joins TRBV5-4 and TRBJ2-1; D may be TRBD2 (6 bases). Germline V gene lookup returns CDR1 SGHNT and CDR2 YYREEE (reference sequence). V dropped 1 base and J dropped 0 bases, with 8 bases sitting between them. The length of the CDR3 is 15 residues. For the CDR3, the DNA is TGTGCCAGCAGCTTGTACGGGAGCTCCTACAATGAGCAGTTCTTC. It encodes CASSLYGSSYNEQFF.

The DNA of the CDR3 is TGTGCCTGGAGTGTAATATCCCGGCCAGGGTATGGCTACACCTTC. Residues: CAWSVISRPGYGYTF. This sequence joins TRBV30 and TRBJ1-2; possible D gene TRBD1, 5 bases. Germline V gene sequence: CDR1 GTSNPN, CDR2 SVGIG (reference sequence). The CDR3 contains 15 residues. Trimming pared 0 bases from V and 5 bases from J, leaving 16 bases between.

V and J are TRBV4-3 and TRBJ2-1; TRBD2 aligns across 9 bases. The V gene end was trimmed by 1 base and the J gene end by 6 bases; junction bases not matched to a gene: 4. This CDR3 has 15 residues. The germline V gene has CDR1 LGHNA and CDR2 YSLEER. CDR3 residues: CASSQGAGGGNEQFF. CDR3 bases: TGCGCCAGCAGCCAAGGTGCGGGAGGGGGCAATGAGCAGTTCTTC.

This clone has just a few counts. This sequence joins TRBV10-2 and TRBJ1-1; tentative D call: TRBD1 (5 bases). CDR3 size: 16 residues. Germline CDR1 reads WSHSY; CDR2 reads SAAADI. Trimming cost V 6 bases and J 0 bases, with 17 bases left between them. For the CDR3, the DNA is TGCGCCAGCAGGTTCTCAGGGTCCAACATGAACACTGAAGCTTTCTTT. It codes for CASRFSGSNMNTEAFF.

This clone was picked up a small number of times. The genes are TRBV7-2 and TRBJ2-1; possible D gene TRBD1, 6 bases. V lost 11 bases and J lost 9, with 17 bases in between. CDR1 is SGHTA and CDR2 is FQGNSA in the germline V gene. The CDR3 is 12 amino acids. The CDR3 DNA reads TGTGCCCGCCAAAGGGGGAGCCCTGAGCAGTTCTTC. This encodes CARQRGSPEQFF.